A single T cell receptor beta chain is shown here with its context. Its cognate antigen is unknown. This sample is part of a study of graft-versus-host responses after intestinal transplantation. The wider study: Transplants were multivisceral, liver-intestinal, or isolated intestinal. Recipients uniformly received anti-thymocyte globulin induction, followed by tacrolimus and steroids for three to four years.

The data were produced by immunoSEQ multiplex PCR, yet TCRdb's version contains in-frame clones alone and is incomplete. Among under 140,000 clones listed, 80% to 95% were seen once. The CDR3 is 15 residues long. Deletions cut 0 bases from V and 7 bases from J, with 17 bases between. Germline CDR1 is SGDLS and CDR2 is YYNGEE. Study-level findings and limits: Early post-transplant HvG declines were associated with peak circulating GvH clone levels.

The sequence was obtained from a human donor who received an intestinal transplant. The chain carries TRBV9 and TRBJ2-7, with a possible D match to TRBD2 (5 bases). This sample comprised unstimulated CD8+ T cells sorted from spleen or lymph node cells, obtained before intestinal transplant. This chain's CDR3 is CASSVGDYRDGEQYF. The CDR3 DNA is TGTGCCAGCAGCGTAGGAGACTATCGGGATGGGGAGCAGTACTTC.